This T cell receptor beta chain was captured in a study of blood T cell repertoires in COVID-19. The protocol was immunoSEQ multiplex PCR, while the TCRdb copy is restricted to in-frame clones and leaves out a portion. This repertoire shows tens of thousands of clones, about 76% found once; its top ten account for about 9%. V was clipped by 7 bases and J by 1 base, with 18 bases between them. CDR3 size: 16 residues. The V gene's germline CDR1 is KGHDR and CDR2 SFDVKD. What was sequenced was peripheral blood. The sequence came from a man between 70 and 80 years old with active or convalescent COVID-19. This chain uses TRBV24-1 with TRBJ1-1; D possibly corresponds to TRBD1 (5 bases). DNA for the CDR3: TGTGCCACCAGGGGAGTTGCGGGACGGGGGAACACTGAAGCTTTCTTT. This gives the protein CATRGVAGRGNTEAFF.